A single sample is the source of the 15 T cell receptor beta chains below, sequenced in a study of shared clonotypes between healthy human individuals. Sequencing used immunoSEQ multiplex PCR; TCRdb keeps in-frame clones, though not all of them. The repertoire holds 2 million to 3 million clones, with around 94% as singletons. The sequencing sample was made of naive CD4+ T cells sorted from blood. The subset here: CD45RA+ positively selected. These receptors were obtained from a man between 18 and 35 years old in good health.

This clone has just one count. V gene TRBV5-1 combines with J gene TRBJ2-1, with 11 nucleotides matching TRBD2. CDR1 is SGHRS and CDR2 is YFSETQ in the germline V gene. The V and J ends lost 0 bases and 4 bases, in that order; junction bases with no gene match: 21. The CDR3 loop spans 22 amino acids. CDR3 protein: CASSLEGQGLAAPLGQYNEQFF. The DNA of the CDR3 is TGCGCCAGCAGCTTGGAAGGACAGGGACTAGCGGCTCCATTGGGTCAATACAATGAGCAGTTCTTC.

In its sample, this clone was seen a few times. This CDR3 reads CASSQQGARAEAFF. The CDR3 region has the DNA TGTGCCAGCAGCCAACAGGGGGCGAGGGCTGAAGCTTTCTTT. The V gene is TRBV2, the J gene TRBJ1-1; the match to TRBD1 covers 9 bases. The CDR3 is 14 amino acids. CDR1 and CDR2 (germline): SNHLY, FYNNEI. Losses at the gene ends were 6 bases for V and 6 bases for J; bases not matched to a gene: 8.

The DNA of the CDR3 is TGTGCCAGCAGCTCGACAGGGCGCGAGCAGTACTTC. This sequence encodes CASSSTGREQYF. V is TRBV2 and J is TRBJ2-7; 7 bases agree with TRBD1. The CDR3 sequence is 12 residues long. Trimming removed 6 bases from V and 6 bases from J; junction bases left unmatched: 5. CDR1 and CDR2 (germline): SNHLY, FYNNEI.

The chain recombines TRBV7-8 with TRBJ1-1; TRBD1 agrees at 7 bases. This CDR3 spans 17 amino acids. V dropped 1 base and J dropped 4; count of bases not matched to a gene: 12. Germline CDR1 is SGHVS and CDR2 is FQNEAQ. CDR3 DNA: TGTGCCAGCAGCTTAGAGACAGGGTTTGGTCTCAGCACTGAAGCTTTCTTT. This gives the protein CASSLETGFGLSTEAFF.

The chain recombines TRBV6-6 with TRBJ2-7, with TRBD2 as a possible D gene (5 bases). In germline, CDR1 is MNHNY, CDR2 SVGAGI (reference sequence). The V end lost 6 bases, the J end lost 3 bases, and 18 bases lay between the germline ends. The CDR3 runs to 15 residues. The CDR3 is CASRPRATQFYEQYF. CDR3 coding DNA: TGTGCCAGCAGACCGCGGGCTACCCAATTCTACGAGCAGTACTTC.

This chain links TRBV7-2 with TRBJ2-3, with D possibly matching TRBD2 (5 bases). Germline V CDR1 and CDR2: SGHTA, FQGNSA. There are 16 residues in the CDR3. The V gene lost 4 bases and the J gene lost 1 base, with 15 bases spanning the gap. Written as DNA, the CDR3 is TGTGCCAGCAGCTACTCATCAGGTAGCGGCACAGATACGCAGTATTTT. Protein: CASSYSSGSGTDTQYF.

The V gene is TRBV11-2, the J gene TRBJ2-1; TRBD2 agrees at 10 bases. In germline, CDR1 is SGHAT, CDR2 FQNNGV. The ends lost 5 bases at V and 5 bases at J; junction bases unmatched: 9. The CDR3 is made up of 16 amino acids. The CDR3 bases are TGTGCCAGCAGCCGCCGCCAGCTAGCGGGGGACAATGAGCAGTTCTTC. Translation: CASSRRQLAGDNEQFF.

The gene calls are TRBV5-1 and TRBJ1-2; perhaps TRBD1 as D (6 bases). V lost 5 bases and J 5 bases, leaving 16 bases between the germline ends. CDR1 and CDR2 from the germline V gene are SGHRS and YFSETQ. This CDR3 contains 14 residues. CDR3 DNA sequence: TGCGCCAGCAGTCCGGACAGCATATTATATGGCTACACCTTC. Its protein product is CASSPDSILYGYTF. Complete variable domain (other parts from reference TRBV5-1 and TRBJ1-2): KAGVTQTPRYLIKTRGQQVTLSCSPISGHRSVSWYQQTPGQGLQFLFEYFSETQRNKGNFPGRFSGRQFSNSRSEMNVSTLELGDSALYLCASSPDSILYGYTFGSGTRLTVV.

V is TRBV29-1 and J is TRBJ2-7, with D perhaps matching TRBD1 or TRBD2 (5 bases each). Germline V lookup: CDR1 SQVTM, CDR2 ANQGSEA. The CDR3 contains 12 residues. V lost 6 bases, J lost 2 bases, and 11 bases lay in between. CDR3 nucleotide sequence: TGCAGCGTGGGGGTGGGAGCCTACGAGCAGTACTTC. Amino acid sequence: CSVGVGAYEQYF.

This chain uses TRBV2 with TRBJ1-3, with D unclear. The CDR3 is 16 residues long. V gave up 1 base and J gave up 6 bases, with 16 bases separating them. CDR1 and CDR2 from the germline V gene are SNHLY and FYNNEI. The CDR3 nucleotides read TGTGCCAGCAGTGAAGATCGGGTTTTGGGTAAAAACACCATATATTTT. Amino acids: CASSEDRVLGKNTIYF. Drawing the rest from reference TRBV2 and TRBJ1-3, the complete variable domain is EPEVTQTPSHQVTQMGQEVILRCVPISNHLYFYWYRQILGQKVEFLVSFYNNEISEKSEIFDDQFSVERPDGSNFTLKIRSTKLEDSAMYFCASSEDRVLGKNTIYFGEGSWLTVV.

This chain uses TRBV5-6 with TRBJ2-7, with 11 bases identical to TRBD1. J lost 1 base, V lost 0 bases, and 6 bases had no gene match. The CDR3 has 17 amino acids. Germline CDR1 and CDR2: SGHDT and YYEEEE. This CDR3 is CASSLGTGGLRSYEQYF. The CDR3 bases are TGTGCCAGCAGCTTGGGGACAGGGGGCCTTAGATCCTACGAGCAGTACTTC.

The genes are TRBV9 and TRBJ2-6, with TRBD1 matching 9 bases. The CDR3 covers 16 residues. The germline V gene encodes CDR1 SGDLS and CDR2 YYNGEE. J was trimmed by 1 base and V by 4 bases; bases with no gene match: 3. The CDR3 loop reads CASSRQGVSGANVLTF. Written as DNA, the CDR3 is TGTGCCAGCAGCCGACAGGGGGTGTCTGGGGCCAACGTCCTGACTTTC.

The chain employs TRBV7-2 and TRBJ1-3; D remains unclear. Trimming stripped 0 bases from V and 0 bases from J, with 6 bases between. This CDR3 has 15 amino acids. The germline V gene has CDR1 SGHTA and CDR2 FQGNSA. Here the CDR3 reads CASSLAGFSGNTIYF. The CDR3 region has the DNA TGTGCCAGCAGCTTAGCTGGGTTCTCTGGAAACACCATATATTTT. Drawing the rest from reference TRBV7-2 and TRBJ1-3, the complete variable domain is GAGVSQSPSNKVTEKGKDVELRCDPISGHTALYWYRQSLGQGLEFLIYFQGNSAPDKSGLPSDRFSAERTGGSVSTLTIQRTQQEDSAVYLCASSLAGFSGNTIYFGEGSWLTVV.

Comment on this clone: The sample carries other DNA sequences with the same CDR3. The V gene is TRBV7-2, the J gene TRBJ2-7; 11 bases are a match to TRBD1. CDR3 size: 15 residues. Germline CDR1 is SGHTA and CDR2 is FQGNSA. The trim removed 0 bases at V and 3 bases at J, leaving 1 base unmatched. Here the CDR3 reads CASSLAGQGGYEQYF. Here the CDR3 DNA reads TGTGCCAGCAGCTTAGCGGGACAGGGGGGCTACGAGCAGTACTTC.

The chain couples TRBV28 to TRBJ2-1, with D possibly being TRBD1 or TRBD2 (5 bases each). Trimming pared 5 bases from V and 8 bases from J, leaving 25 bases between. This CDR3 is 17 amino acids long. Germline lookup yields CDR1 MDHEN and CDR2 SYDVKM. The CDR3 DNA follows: TGTGCCAGCAGTCAAAGGTTAGGGACGGGACGGGTGTATGAGCAGTTCTTC. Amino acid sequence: CASSQRLGTGRVYEQFF.